This T cell receptor (beta chain) appears in the sequencing data of a study of cytomegalovirus exposure and HLA in healthy donors. Study-wide results and caveats: The authors later linked a missense DCLRE1C variant to TCR beta V- and J-gene trimming.

Comment on this clone: Its antigen is not identified.

The PCR was carried out with 60 Vbeta primers and 13 Jbeta primers. In the original processing: Tens of millions of unique TCR beta chains, 10 million to 14 million shared, were counted in a later analysis. Method: immunoSEQ multiplex PCR; TCRdb's copy keeps in-frame clones and lacks some. V, J and clone size reflect that table, while D and trimming were determined from the DNA. The sample consists of about 160,000 clones, around 80% of them appearing once. The sample consisted of PBMCs. The source of this sequence is a man between 25 and 39 years old in good health and CMV-seronegative.

The CDR3 coding sequence is TGTGCCAGCAGCCTTTCTGAGGGCACCTTCTACGAGCAGTACTTC. Translated, it gives CASSLSEGTFYEQYF. The rearrangement links TRBV7-9 to TRBJ2-7; possibly TRBD2 for D (5 bases). CDR1 and CDR2 from the germline V gene are SEHNR and FQNEAQ (reference sequence). The CDR3 sequence is 15 residues long. V lost 5 bases to trimming and J lost 3 bases, with 17 bases between them.